This is a list of T cell receptor beta chains from one sample in a study of blood T cell repertoires in COVID-19. TCRdb's copy holds only in-frame clones and misses some; the assay was immunoSEQ multiplex PCR. The sample shows 310,000 or so clones, 85% to 90% of them seen only once. The sample was peripheral blood. Every receptor here comes from a man between 65 and 85 years old with acute or convalescent COVID-19. Both conserved end residues are part of each CDR3. A D gene is named only where the DNA matches it firmly. Clone size is not always given. Where it is, it says once, few, many or a class for expanded clones.

cdr3_nt: TGCAGTGCTAGTAGCCAGGGCAATCAGCCCCAGCATTTT
cdr3_aa: CSASSQGNQPQHF
clone_size: -
j_call: TRBJ1-5
v_call: TRBV20-1
d_call: -

cdr3_nt: TGTGCCAGCTCACCAGGGGTAGCGGGCGCTAACAATGAGCAGTTCTTC
cdr3_aa: CASSPGVAGANNEQFF
clone_size: -
j_call: TRBJ2-1
v_call: TRBV18
d_call: TRBD2

cdr3_nt: TGTGCCAGTACCGGTGGGGGGAGAACTAATCAGCCCCAGCATTTT
cdr3_aa: CASTGGGRTNQPQHF
clone_size: -
j_call: TRBJ1-5
v_call: TRBV2
d_call: -

cdr3_nt: TGTGCCAGCAGTGTTGGGACAGGGAATCAGCCCCAGCATTTT
cdr3_aa: CASSVGTGNQPQHF
clone_size: -
j_call: TRBJ1-5
v_call: TRBV28
d_call: TRBD1

cdr3_nt: TGTGCCAGCAGTTTATTTTCGTTAGGGGCGGGATCCTACGAGCAGTACTTC
cdr3_aa: CASSLFSLGAGSYEQYF
clone_size: -
j_call: TRBJ2-7
v_call: TRBV28
d_call: -

cdr3_nt: TGTGCCAGCAGTAGACAGGAATCTAATGGCTACACCTTC
cdr3_aa: CASSRQESNGYTF
clone_size: -
j_call: TRBJ1-2
v_call: TRBV2
d_call: -

cdr3_nt: TGTGCCAGCAGTTTATCGGGGCTGGGATCGAACACCGGGGAGCTGTTTTTT
cdr3_aa: CASSLSGLGSNTGELFF
clone_size: -
j_call: TRBJ2-2
v_call: TRBV27
d_call: -

cdr3_nt: TGTGCCAGCAGTTACGCCAGATCCGGGACAGCCTACACAGATACGCAGTATTTT
cdr3_aa: CASSYARSGTAYTDTQYF
clone_size: once
j_call: TRBJ2-3
v_call: TRBV6-2/TRBV6-3
d_call: TRBD1

cdr3_nt: TGTGCCAGCAGCCTCGGGAAAGATACGCAGTATTTT
cdr3_aa: CASSLGKDTQYF
clone_size: -
j_call: TRBJ2-3
v_call: TRBV7-8
d_call: -

cdr3_nt: TGCAGCGTTGAAGATAGCGGGACTAGTCTCAATGAGCAGTTCTTC
cdr3_aa: CSVEDSGTSLNEQFF
clone_size: -
j_call: TRBJ2-1
v_call: TRBV29-1
d_call: TRBD2

cdr3_nt: TGTGCCAGCAGTCGGACTAGCCCGACCTACAATGAGCAGTTCTTC
cdr3_aa: CASSRTSPTYNEQFF
clone_size: -
j_call: TRBJ2-1
v_call: TRBV6-5
d_call: TRBD2

cdr3_nt: TGTGCCAGTACGGACTCCCCATGGGGTGGCACAGATACGCAGTATTTT
cdr3_aa: CASTDSPWGGTDTQYF
clone_size: -
j_call: TRBJ2-3
v_call: TRBV19
d_call: -

cdr3_nt: TGTGCCAGCACTAGGTCGGGGGGATTCGTCACCGGGGAGCTGTTTTTT
cdr3_aa: CASTRSGGFVTGELFF
clone_size: -
j_call: TRBJ2-2
v_call: TRBV7-2
d_call: TRBD2

cdr3_nt: TGTGCCAGCAGCCAGGACAGGAACTATGGCTACACCTTC
cdr3_aa: CASSQDRNYGYTF
clone_size: once
j_call: TRBJ1-2
v_call: TRBV5-5
d_call: TRBD1

cdr3_nt: TGTGCCACGGTGGGGGAGGCGACAGATACGCAGTATTTT
cdr3_aa: CATVGEATDTQYF
clone_size: few
j_call: TRBJ2-3
v_call: TRBV18
d_call: -

cdr3_nt: TGTGCCAGCACTTCAATCGGGACATCCTCCTACGAGCAGTACTTC
cdr3_aa: CASTSIGTSSYEQYF
clone_size: few
j_call: TRBJ2-7
v_call: TRBV28
d_call: -